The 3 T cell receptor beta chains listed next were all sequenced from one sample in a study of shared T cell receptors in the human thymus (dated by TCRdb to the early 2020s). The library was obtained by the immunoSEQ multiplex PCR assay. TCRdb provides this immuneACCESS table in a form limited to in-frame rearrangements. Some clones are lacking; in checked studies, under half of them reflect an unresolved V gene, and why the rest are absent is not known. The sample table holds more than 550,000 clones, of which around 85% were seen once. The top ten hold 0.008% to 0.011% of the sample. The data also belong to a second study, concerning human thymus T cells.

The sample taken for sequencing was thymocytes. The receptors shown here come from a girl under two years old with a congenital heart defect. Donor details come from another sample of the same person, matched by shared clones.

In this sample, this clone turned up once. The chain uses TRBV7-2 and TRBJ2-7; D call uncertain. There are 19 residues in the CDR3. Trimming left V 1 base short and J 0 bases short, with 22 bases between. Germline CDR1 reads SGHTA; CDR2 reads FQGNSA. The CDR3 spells CASSLGRVGGRKLSYEQYF. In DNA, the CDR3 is TGTGCCAGCAGCTTAGGGCGAGTTGGTGGGCGAAAACTCTCCTACGAGCAGTACTTC.

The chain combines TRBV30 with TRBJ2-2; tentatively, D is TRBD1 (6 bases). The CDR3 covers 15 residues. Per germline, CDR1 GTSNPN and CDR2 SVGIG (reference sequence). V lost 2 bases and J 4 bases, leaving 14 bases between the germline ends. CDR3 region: CAWSQGHVRTGELFF. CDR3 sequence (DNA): TGTGCCTGGAGTCAGGGGCATGTACGCACCGGGGAGCTGTTTTTT. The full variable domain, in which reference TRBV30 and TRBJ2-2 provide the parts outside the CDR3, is SQTIHQWPATLVQPVGSPLSLECTVEGTSNPNLYWYRQAAGRGLQLLFYSVGIGQISSEVPQNLSASRPQDRQFILSSKKLLLSDSGFYLCAWSQGHVRTGELFFGEGSRLTVL.

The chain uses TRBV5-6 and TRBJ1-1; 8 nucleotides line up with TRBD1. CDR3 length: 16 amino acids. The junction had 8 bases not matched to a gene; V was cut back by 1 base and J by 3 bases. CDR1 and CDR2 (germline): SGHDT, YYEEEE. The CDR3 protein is CASSLREPGGHTEAFF. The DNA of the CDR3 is TGTGCCAGCAGCTTGAGGGAGCCAGGGGGCCACACTGAAGCTTTCTTT.